Listed below are T cell receptor beta chains from one sample, sequenced in a study of cytomegalovirus exposure and HLA in healthy donors. Some clones are missing from TCRdb's copy, which holds only in-frame ones; the method was immunoSEQ multiplex PCR. The sample yields about 56,000 clones, 85% to 90% seen once. Input material: PBMCs. Every receptor here comes from a woman under 30 in good health and CMV-seronegative. Both conserved end residues are part of each CDR3. The D gene is left open where the match is weak. Clone size, where shown, is once, few, many, or a class for clones that have expanded.

d_gene	abundance	v_gene	j_gene	CDR3aa	CDR3nt
.	.	TRBV6-1	TRBJ1-6	CASSESAQGQSSYNSPLHF	TGTGCCAGCAGTGAATCAGCACAGGGTCAGAGCTCCTATAATTCACCCCTCCACTTT
TRBD1	.	TRBV7-9	TRBJ1-4	CASSSTGYEKLFF	TGTGCCAGCAGCTCGACAGGGTATGAAAAACTGTTTTTT
TRBD2	.	TRBV18	TRBJ2-1	CASSPAEPGLARFF	TGTGCCAGCTCTCCTGCAGAACCGGGACTAGCTAGGTTCTTC
.	once	TRBV19	TRBJ1-2	CASSPTYRVARGYTF	TGTGCCAGTAGTCCTACTTACAGGGTGGCGAGGGGCTACACCTTC
TRBD1	.	TRBV19	TRBJ1-5	CASSADRAHQPQHF	TGTGCCAGTTCAGCAGACAGGGCGCATCAGCCCCAGCATTTT
.	.	TRBV13	TRBJ2-1	CASSDPTRSSYNEQFF	TGTGCCAGCAGCGACCCGACTAGGAGCTCCTACAATGAGCAGTTCTTC
TRBD2	.	TRBV7-2	TRBJ2-5	CASSRGLAGTNGETQYF	TGTGCCAGCAGCCGTGGACTAGCGGGAACGAACGGGGAGACCCAGTACTTC
TRBD1	.	TRBV19	TRBJ1-4	CASSAPGQGIEKLFF	TGTGCCAGTAGCGCGCCGGGACAGGGAATTGAAAAACTGTTTTTT
TRBD1	.	TRBV28	TRBJ1-5	CASSSMGGQAFYNQPQHF	TGTGCCAGCAGTTCCATGGGGGGACAGGCCTTCTACAATCAGCCCCAGCATTTT
.	few	TRBV29-1	TRBJ1-5	CSVAGGFLGNQPQHF	TGCAGCGTTGCGGGGGGATTCTTGGGCAATCAGCCCCAGCATTTT
TRBD2	.	TRBV7-8	TRBJ2-7	CASSLVYGGLSEQYF	TGTGCCAGCAGCTTAGTGTACGGGGGGTTGAGCGAGCAGTACTTC
.	once	TRBV28	TRBJ2-7	CASRSQGYEQYF	TGTGCCAGCAGGTCGCAGGGCTACGAGCAGTACTTC
TRBD1	.	TRBV5-1	TRBJ1-2	CASRTGQGAGYTF	TGCGCCAGCAGGACAGGACAGGGGGCCGGCTACACCTTC
TRBD2	.	TRBV10-3	TRBJ2-1	CAISEPSGGLRNEQFF	TGTGCCATCAGTGAGCCTAGCGGGGGCCTGAGGAATGAGCAGTTCTTC
TRBD2	.	TRBV28	TRBJ2-4	CASSLAGGGLAKNIQYF	TGTGCCAGCAGTTTAGCGGGGGGCGGGTTAGCCAAAAACATTCAGTACTTC
TRBD1	.	TRBV9	TRBJ1-2	CASSGTGYGYTF	TGTGCCAGCAGCGGGACAGGCTATGGCTACACCTTC
.	.	TRBV7-9	TRBJ1-3	CASSSSKQVNSGNTIYF	TGTGCCAGCAGCTCTTCGAAACAGGTTAACTCTGGAAACACCATATATTTT
.	.	TRBV21-1	TRBJ2-7	CASSKSGASSYEQYF	TGTGCCAGCAGCAAAAGCGGGGCCTCCTCCTACGAGCAGTACTTC
TRBD1	.	TRBV5-1	TRBJ2-1	CASSLVPSRGNEQFF	TGCGCCAGCAGCTTGGTCCCTAGCAGGGGGAATGAGCAGTTCTTC
.	.	TRBV5-1	TRBJ1-2	CASSLASAGVGYGYTF	TGCGCCAGCAGCTTGGCCTCGGCAGGGGTTGGCTATGGCTACACCTTC
.	.	TRBV2	TRBJ2-5	CASSEARQPGETQYF	TGTGCCAGCAGTGAAGCGCGGCAGCCCGGGGAGACCCAGTACTTC
.	.	TRBV6-5	TRBJ1-1	CASGRTEAFF	TGTGCCAGTGGCCGCACTGAAGCTTTCTTT
.	.	TRBV4-2	TRBJ1-1	CASSLKVGDTEAFF	TGTGCCAGCAGCCTTAAGGTAGGGGACACTGAAGCTTTCTTT
TRBD1	.	TRBV5-4	TRBJ2-3	CASSRGGNTDTQYF	TGTGCCAGCAGCCGAGGGGGCAACACAGATACGCAGTATTTT
.	many	TRBV2	TRBJ2-1	CASSLRNEQFF	TGTGCCAGCAGTTTACGGAATGAGCAGTTCTTC
.	.	TRBV30	TRBJ1-2	CAWNRNGYTF	TGTGCCTGGAACAGGAATGGCTACACCTTC
.	.	TRBV19	TRBJ1-5	CASTGSLNQPQHF	TGTGCCAGTACAGGGTCCCTCAATCAGCCCCAGCATTTT
.	once	TRBV5-1	TRBJ1-5	CASSLDNNQPQHF	TGCGCCAGCAGCTTGGACAACAATCAGCCCCAGCATTTT
TRBD1	.	TRBV2	TRBJ1-2	CASSEARTGGSYGYTF	TGTGCCAGCAGTGAAGCGAGGACAGGGGGGAGCTATGGCTACACCTTC
.	few	TRBV7-9	TRBJ1-2	CASGRSYGYTF	TGTGCCTCCGGGAGAAGCTATGGCTACACCTTC
TRBD2	.	TRBV4-2	TRBJ2-1	CASSPLTSGRKNEQFF	TGTGCCAGCAGCCCTTTGACTAGCGGGAGAAAAAATGAGCAGTTCTTC
TRBD1	.	TRBV2	TRBJ1-4	CASSEPGQGHEKLFF	TGTGCCAGCAGTGAACCGGGACAGGGGCATGAAAAACTGTTTTTT
TRBD1	once	TRBV7-9	TRBJ2-7	CASSAPRTGLYEQYF	TGTGCCAGCAGCGCACCCCGGACAGGGCTCTACGAGCAGTACTTC
.	.	TRBV5-1	TRBJ1-4	CASSPGQGPTNEKLFF	TGCGCCAGCAGCCCCGGCCAGGGTCCAACTAATGAAAAACTGTTTTTT
.	.	TRBV9	TRBJ2-7	CASSEGGLSSYEQYF	TGTGCCAGCAGCGAGGGGGGGTTGAGCTCCTACGAGCAGTACTTC
TRBD2	.	TRBV5-1	TRBJ2-1	CASSLTTSGWNEQFF	TGCGCCAGCAGCTTAACTACTAGCGGGTGGAATGAGCAGTTCTTC
TRBD1	few	TRBV27	TRBJ2-7	CASSPIGTGTYEQYF	TGTGCCAGCAGTCCGATAGGGACAGGGACTTACGAGCAGTACTTC
TRBD1	.	TRBV4-3	TRBJ1-5	CASSQDLAGGLPQHF	TGCGCCAGCAGCCAAGATCTGGCAGGGGGGCTGCCCCAGCATTTT
TRBD1	.	TRBV5-5	TRBJ2-5	CASSSAKDRGLGETQYF	TGTGCCAGCAGCTCAGCAAAAGACAGGGGGCTTGGGGAGACCCAGTACTTC
.	.	TRBV28	TRBJ2-7	CASSPGLGAYEQYF	TGTGCCAGCAGCCCCGGGCTAGGGGCCTACGAGCAGTACTTC
TRBD1	.	TRBV5-6	TRBJ2-7	CASSWQGARDEQYF	TGTGCCAGCAGCTGGCAGGGGGCCCGGGACGAGCAGTACTTC
.	once	TRBV2	TRBJ2-7	CASSEEQARSYEQYF	TGTGCCAGCAGTGAAGAACAGGCTCGCTCCTACGAGCAGTACTTC
TRBD1	.	TRBV18	TRBJ1-1	CASSPSGQTNTEAFF	TGTGCCAGCTCACCATCGGGACAGACGAACACTGAAGCTTTCTTT
.	.	TRBV7-9	TRBJ2-7	CASSLPGVQQYF	TGTGCCAGCAGCTTACCGGGAGTTCAGCAGTACTTC
TRBD1	.	TRBV7-9	TRBJ2-3	CASSLGQGTDTQYF	TGTGCCAGCAGCCTGGGACAGGGAACAGATACGCAGTATTTT
.	.	TRBV7-2	TRBJ2-3	CASSLTGLETDTQYF	TGTGCCAGCAGCTTGACGGGATTGGAGACAGATACGCAGTATTTT
.	few	TRBV5-6	TRBJ2-7	CASKEDSYYEQYF	TGTGCCAGCAAAGAGGACAGCTACTACGAGCAGTACTTC
.	few	TRBV19	TRBJ1-1	CASSMHRQADKNTEAFF	TGTGCCAGTAGTATGCATCGTCAGGCTGATAAGAACACTGAAGCTTTCTTT
.	.	TRBV28	TRBJ2-3	CASSLGGGGDTQYF	TGTGCCAGCAGTTTAGGGGGAGGGGGGGATACGCAGTATTTT
TRBD2	.	TRBV25-1	TRBJ2-1	CASSAAGTSAYNEQFF	TGTGCCAGCAGCGCCGCCGGGACTAGCGCTTACAATGAGCAGTTCTTC
.	.	TRBV21-1	TRBJ2-7	CASSKDGRGTGSSYEQYF	TGTGCCAGCAGCAAAGACGGAAGGGGGACAGGGAGTTCCTACGAGCAGTACTTC
TRBD2	.	TRBV11-2	TRBJ2-1	CASSEGLAVSPREQFF	TGTGCCAGCAGCGAGGGACTAGCGGTATCCCCACGCGAGCAGTTCTTC